The 11 T cell receptor beta chains below all came from one sample that was sequenced in a study of cytomegalovirus exposure and HLA in healthy donors. PCR was performed using 60 Vbeta and 13 Jbeta primers. Some clones are missing from TCRdb's copy, which holds only in-frame ones; the method was immunoSEQ multiplex PCR. This sample has roughly 82,000 clones, with about 74% found just once. The sample was PBMCs. The receptors were gathered from a woman aged 50 to 60 in good health and CMV-seropositive.

The rearrangement uses TRBV5-1 and TRBJ1-4, with D possibly TRBD1 on 5 matching bases. The CDR3 consists of 14 residues. The ends were cut back, 0 bases at V and 5 bases at J, with 8 bases in the middle. CDR1 and CDR2 (germline): SGHRS, YFSETQ. The CDR3 reads CASSLGQRNEKLFF. The CDR3 bases are TGCGCCAGCAGCTTGGGACAGAGAAATGAAAAACTGTTTTTT.

The CDR3: CAWSVLAGGEQFF. The CDR3 DNA sequence: TGTGCCTGGAGTGTACTAGCGGGAGGCGAGCAGTTCTTC. V gene TRBV30 combines with J gene TRBJ2-1, with 12 bases aligning to TRBD2. V shed 0 bases, J shed 10 bases, and the junction held 1 base outside the gene matches. The CDR3 length is 13 residues. The germline CDR1 and CDR2 sequences are GTSNPN and SVGIG (reference sequence).

The chain recombines TRBV19 with TRBJ2-1; possible D gene TRBD2, 5 bases. The CDR3 runs 14 residues. CDR1 LNHDA and CDR2 SQIVND come from the germline V gene (reference sequence). Trimming shortened V by 3 bases and J by 2 bases, and 8 bases separated the two germline ends. CDR3 residues: CASSIYGTYNEQFF. The CDR3 nucleotides are TGTGCCAGTAGTATCTACGGGACCTACAATGAGCAGTTCTTC.

There are a few counts of this clone. This chain joins TRBV19 and TRBJ2-1; TRBD2 matches at 9 bases. The CDR3 runs to 16 residues. In germline, CDR1 is LNHDA, CDR2 SQIVND (reference sequence). The V segment lost 7 bases and the J segment 0 bases; nucleotides outside the gene matches: 7. In DNA form, the CDR3 reads TGTGCCAGTACTTTAGCGGGAGTGAGCTCCTACAATGAGCAGTTCTTC. This translates into CASTLAGVSSYNEQFF.

The chain is built from TRBV7-8 and TRBJ1-2; D not certain. Germline-derived CDR1 and CDR2 are SGHVS and FQNEAQ. V lost 0 bases and J lost 0, with 5 bases in between. The CDR3 consists of 14 residues. The CDR3 here is CASSLASTNYGYTF. The CDR3 nucleotides are TGTGCCAGCAGCTTAGCATCAACTAACTATGGCTACACCTTC.

The rearrangement joins TRBV6-5 to TRBJ2-7; 11 nucleotides line up with TRBD1. The length of the CDR3 is 15 residues. CDR1 and CDR2 (germline): MNHEY, SVGAGI. V was clipped by 3 bases and J by 3 bases; unmatched bases: 4. The CDR3 loop reads CASSYRDRGIYEQYF. In DNA, the CDR3 is TGTGCCAGCAGTTATAGGGACAGGGGGATCTACGAGCAGTACTTC.

The CDR3: CASMTSASYEQYF. Written as DNA, the CDR3 is TGTGCCAGCATGACTAGCGCGTCCTACGAGCAGTACTTC. The rearrangement links TRBV2 to TRBJ2-7; 8 bases align to TRBD2. Germline V gives CDR1 SNHLY, CDR2 FYNNEI. Trimming cost V 7 bases and J 1 base; bases outside gene matches: 3. This CDR3 has 13 residues.

The rearrangement links TRBV2 to TRBJ1-1; D is unresolved. CDR3 size: 14 residues. Germline-derived CDR1 and CDR2 are SNHLY and FYNNEI. V was pared by 8 bases and J by 1 base, with 14 bases between. Here the CDR3 reads CASLPDGKNTEAFF. CDR3 nucleotide sequence: TGTGCCAGCCTCCCCGACGGGAAGAACACTGAAGCTTTCTTT.

This clone was counted a few times. The V call is TRBV19, the J call TRBJ2-3; 7 nucleotides line up with TRBD1. The CDR3 spans 17 residues. The junction had 14 bases not matched to a gene; V was cut back by 5 bases and J by 3 bases. From germline, CDR1 is LNHDA and CDR2 SQIVND (reference sequence). CDR3 coding DNA: TGTGCCAGTAGTTGGGGACCGACAGGGTCGGGGACAGATACGCAGTATTTT. Its protein product is CASSWGPTGSGTDTQYF.

The gene calls are TRBV25-1 and TRBJ2-7; a weak D match, TRBD1 (5 bases). Trimming shortened V by 8 bases and J by 4 bases, and 18 bases separated the two germline ends. Germline loops: CDR1 MGHDK, CDR2 SYGVNS. The CDR3 is made up of 14 amino acids. In DNA form, the CDR3 reads TGTGCCAGCGTGCCTGGCGACAAGGGGTACGAGCAGTACTTC. As protein: CASVPGDKGYEQYF.

Notes on this clone: One end of the junction fails to match germline, which may point to a read error. This chain joins TRBV11-3 and TRBJ2-1, with 8 nucleotides matching TRBD1. The CDR3 has 15 amino acids. In germline, CDR1 is SGHNT, CDR2 YENEEA. CDR3 loop: CASSLDRGPYNEQFF. In DNA, the CDR3 is TGTGCCAGCAGCCTAGACAGGGGACCCTACAATGAGCAGTTCTTC. Looking up the rest from reference TRBV11-3 and TRBJ2-1 gives the full variable domain: EAGVVQSPRYKIIEKKQPVAFWCNPISGHNTLYWYLQNLGQGPELLIRYENEEAVDDSQLPKDRFSAERLKGVDSTLKIQPAELGDSAVYLCASSLDRGPYNEQFFGPGTRLTVL.